The 9 T cell receptor beta chains below were found in one sample sequenced in a study of CD8 T cells in Susac syndrome. With random hexamers, roughly 0.5 to 1 ug RNA was reverse transcribed. MiXCR, run by TCRdb on the immunoSEQ multiplex PCR reads, gives a single entry per CDR3 protein. The sample includes under 200,000 distinct CDR3 sequences, more than 95% of them seen just once. Sample: CD4+ T cells from PBMCs. The receptors come from a human donor with Susac syndrome.

The gene calls are TRBV7-2 and TRBJ2-5, with 8 nucleotides matching TRBD2. Germline V CDR1 and CDR2: SGHTA, FQGNSA. CDR3 size: 15 residues. V shed 1 base and J 5 bases; nucleotides not matched to a gene: 6. The CDR3: CASSLVGRAGETQYF. The CDR3 DNA follows: TGTGCCAGCAGCTTAGTCGGGAGGGCCGGGGAGACCCAGTACTTC.

This clonotype has only one observation. The chain links TRBV5-1 to TRBJ1-5, with D uncertain. CDR1 and CDR2 (germline): SGHRS, YFSETQ. Trimming took 0 bases from V and 10 from J, leaving 8 bases between them. The CDR3 has 12 amino acids. The CDR3 coding sequence is TGCGCCAGCAGCTTGGGCGAGGGACCCCAGCATTTT. Encoded protein: CASSLGEGPQHF.

This chain joins TRBV20-1 and TRBJ2-1; 8 nucleotides agree with TRBD1. Germline CDR1 and CDR2: DFQATT and SNEGSKA (reference sequence). Trimming removed 0 bases from V and 1 base from J; junction bases left unmatched: 5. The CDR3 extends over 16 amino acids. Here the CDR3 DNA reads TGCAGTGCTAGAGAACCGGACAGGGATTCCTACAATGAGCAGTTCTTC. It yields the protein CSAREPDRDSYNEQFF.

The DNA of the CDR3 is TGCAGCGTTGTGCGCATGGCGAACACTGAAGCTTTCTTT. Translating it yields CSVVRMANTEAFF. This chain joins TRBV29-1 and TRBJ1-1; no clear D gene. In germline, CDR1 is SQVTM, CDR2 ANQGSEA. Trimming took 4 bases from V and 1 from J, leaving 10 bases between them. The CDR3 extends over 13 amino acids.

V usage is TRBV30 and J usage is TRBJ1-1; no clear D gene. Germline V gives CDR1 GTSNPN, CDR2 SVGIG (reference sequence). The CDR3 totals 13 residues. Trimming took 7 bases from V and 1 from J, leaving 13 bases between them. The DNA for the CDR3 is TGTGCCTCGACTCGGGAATCGAACACTGAAGCTTTCTTT. It encodes CASTRESNTEAFF.

In DNA, the CDR3 is TGTGCCAGCAGTTACTCGAGTGGCTCGCTGTACAGGGGCAATGAGCAGTTCTTC. Its protein product is CASSYSSGSLYRGNEQFF. This chain uses TRBV6-5 with TRBJ2-1; TRBD1 matches 7 bases. Germline V gives CDR1 MNHEY, CDR2 SVGAGI. Trimming took 0 bases from V and 6 from J; bases not matched to a gene: 14. The length of the CDR3 is 18 residues.

The chain recombines TRBV27 with TRBJ2-2; 11 bases line up with TRBD1. The CDR3 is made up of 16 amino acids. Germline trimming cut 8 bases from V and 6 bases from J; bases unmatched to any gene: 11. Germline V gene data show CDR1 as MNHEY and CDR2 as SMNVEV (reference sequence). The CDR3 spells CASLTTGQGGAGELFF. CDR3 sequence (DNA): TGTGCCAGCCTGACCACGGGACAGGGGGGAGCCGGGGAGCTGTTTTTT.

The chain couples TRBV4-3 to TRBJ2-7; no clear D. This CDR3 comprises 14 residues. Trimming took off 0 bases at V and 0 bases at J, with 6 bases between the two ends. The germline V gene encodes CDR1 LGHNA and CDR2 YSLEER. Here the CDR3 reads CASSQEPGSYEQYF. The DNA for the CDR3 is TGCGCCAGCAGCCAAGAACCGGGCTCCTACGAGCAGTACTTC.

CDR3 in amino acids: CSVEGLAGTTEQFF. For the CDR3, the DNA is TGCAGCGTTGAGGGTCTAGCGGGAACAACTGAGCAGTTCTTC. The chain has TRBV29-1 and TRBJ2-1, with 9 nucleotides matching TRBD2. The germline V gene encodes CDR1 SQVTM and CDR2 ANQGSEA. V lost 3 bases and J lost 9; bases outside the gene matches: 9. The CDR3 length is 14 residues.